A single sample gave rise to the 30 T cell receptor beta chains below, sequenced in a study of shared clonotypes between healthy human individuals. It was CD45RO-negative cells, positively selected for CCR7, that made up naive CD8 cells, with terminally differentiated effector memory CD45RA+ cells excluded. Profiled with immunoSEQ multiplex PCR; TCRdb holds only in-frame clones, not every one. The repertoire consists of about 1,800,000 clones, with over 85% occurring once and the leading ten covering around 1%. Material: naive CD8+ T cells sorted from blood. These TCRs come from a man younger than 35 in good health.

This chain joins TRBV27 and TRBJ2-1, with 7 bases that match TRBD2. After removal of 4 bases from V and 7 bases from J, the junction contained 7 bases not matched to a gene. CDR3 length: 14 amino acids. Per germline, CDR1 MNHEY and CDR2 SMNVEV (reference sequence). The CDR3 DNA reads TGTGCCAGCAGTTGGGGGAGCGGGGCAAATGAGCAGTTCTTC. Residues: CASSWGSGANEQFF.

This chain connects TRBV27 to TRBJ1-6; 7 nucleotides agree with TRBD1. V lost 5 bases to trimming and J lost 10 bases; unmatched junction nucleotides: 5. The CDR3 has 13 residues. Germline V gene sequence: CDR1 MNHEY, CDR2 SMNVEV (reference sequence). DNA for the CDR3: TGTGCCAGCAGTAGGGGGCTATTGTCACCCCTCCACTTT. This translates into CASSRGLLSPLHF.

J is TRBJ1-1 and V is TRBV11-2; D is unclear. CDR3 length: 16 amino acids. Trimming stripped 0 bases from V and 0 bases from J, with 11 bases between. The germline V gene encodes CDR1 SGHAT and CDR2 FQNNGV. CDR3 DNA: TGTGCCAGCAGCTTAGATTATGACGGCATGAACACTGAAGCTTTCTTT. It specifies CASSLDYDGMNTEAFF.

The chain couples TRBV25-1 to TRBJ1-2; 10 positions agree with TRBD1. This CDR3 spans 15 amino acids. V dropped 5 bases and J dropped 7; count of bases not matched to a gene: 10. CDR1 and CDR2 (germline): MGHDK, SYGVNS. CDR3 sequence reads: CASSHTGTGVPGYTF. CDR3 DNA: TGTGCCAGCAGTCACACCGGGACAGGGGTCCCTGGCTACACCTTC.

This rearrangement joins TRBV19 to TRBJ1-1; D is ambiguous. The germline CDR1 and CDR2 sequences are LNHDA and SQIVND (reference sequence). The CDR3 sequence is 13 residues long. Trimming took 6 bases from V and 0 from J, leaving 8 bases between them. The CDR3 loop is CASRAAMNTEAFF. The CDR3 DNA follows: TGTGCCAGTAGGGCCGCGATGAACACTGAAGCTTTCTTT.

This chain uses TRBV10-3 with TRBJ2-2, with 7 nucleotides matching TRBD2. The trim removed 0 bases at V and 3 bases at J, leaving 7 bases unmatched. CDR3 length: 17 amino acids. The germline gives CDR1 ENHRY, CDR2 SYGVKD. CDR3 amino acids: CAISESSSGKHTGELFF. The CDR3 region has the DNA TGTGCCATCAGTGAGTCGTCTAGCGGTAAACACACCGGGGAGCTGTTTTTT.

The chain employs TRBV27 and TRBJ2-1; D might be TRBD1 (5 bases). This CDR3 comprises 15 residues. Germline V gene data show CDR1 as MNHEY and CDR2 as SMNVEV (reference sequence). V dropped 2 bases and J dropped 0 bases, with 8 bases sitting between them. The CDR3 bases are TGTGCCAGCAGTTTAGGGGCATACTCCTACAATGAGCAGTTCTTC. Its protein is CASSLGAYSYNEQFF.

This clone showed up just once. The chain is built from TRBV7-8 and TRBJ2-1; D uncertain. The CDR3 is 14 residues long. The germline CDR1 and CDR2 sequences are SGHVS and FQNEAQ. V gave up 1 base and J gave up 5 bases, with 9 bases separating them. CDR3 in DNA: TGTGCCAGCAGCTTAGTGGGCAGAAACAATGAGCAGTTCTTC. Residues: CASSLVGRNNEQFF.

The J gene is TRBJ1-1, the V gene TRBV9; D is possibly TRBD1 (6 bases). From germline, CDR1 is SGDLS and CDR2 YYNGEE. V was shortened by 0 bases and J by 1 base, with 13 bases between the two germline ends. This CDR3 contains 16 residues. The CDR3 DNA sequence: TGTGCCAGCAGCGTAGCTCAGGGGTTGGGGAACACTGAAGCTTTCTTT. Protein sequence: CASSVAQGLGNTEAFF.

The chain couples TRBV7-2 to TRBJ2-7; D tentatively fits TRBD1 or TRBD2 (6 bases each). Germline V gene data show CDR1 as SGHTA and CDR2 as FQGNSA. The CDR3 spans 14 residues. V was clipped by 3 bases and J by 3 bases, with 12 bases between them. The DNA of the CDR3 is TGTGCCAGCAGCTTCACCGGGGGCCACTACGAGCAGTACTTC. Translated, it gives CASSFTGGHYEQYF.

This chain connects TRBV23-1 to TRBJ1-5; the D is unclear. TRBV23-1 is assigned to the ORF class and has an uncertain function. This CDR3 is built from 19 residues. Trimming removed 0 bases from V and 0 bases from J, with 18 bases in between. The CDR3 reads CASSQSRTVIRNSNQPQHF. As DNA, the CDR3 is TGCGCCAGCAGTCAATCAAGGACGGTTATACGCAATAGCAATCAGCCCCAGCATTTT.

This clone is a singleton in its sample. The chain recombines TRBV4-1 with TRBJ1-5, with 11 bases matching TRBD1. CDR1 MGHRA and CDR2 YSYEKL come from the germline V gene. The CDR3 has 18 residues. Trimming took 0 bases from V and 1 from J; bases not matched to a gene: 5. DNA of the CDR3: TGCGCCAGCAGCCAAGAGTCGGGACAGGGGGAGAGCAATCAGCCCCAGCATTTT. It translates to CASSQESGQGESNQPQHF.

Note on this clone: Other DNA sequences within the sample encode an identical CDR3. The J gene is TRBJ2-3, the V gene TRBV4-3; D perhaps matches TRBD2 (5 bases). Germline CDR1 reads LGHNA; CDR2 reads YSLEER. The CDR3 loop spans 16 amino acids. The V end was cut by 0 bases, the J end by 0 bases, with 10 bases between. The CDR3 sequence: CASSQDLAFSTDTQYF. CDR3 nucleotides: TGCGCCAGCAGCCAAGATCTAGCCTTTAGCACAGATACGCAGTATTTT.

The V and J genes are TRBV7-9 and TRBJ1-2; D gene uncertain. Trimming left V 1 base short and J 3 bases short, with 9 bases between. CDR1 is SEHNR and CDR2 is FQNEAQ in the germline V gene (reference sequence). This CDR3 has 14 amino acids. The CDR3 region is CASSLELEYYGYTF. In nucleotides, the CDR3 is TGTGCCAGCAGCTTAGAGTTAGAATACTATGGCTACACCTTC.

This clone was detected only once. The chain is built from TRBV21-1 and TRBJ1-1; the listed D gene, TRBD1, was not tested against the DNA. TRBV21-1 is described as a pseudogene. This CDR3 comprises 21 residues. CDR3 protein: CASTKARDIRLSGRGNTEAFF. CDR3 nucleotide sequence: TGTGCCAGCACCAAAGCCCGGGACATACGTTTGTCCGGTCGGGGGAACACTGAAGCTTTCTTT.

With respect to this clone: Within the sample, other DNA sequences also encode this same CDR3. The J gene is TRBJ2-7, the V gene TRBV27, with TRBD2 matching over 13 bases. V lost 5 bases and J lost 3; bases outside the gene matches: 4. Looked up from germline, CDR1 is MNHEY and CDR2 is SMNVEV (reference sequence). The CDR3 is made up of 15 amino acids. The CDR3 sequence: CASSPLAGGVYEQYF. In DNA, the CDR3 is TGTGCCAGCAGTCCACTAGCGGGAGGGGTCTACGAGCAGTACTTC.

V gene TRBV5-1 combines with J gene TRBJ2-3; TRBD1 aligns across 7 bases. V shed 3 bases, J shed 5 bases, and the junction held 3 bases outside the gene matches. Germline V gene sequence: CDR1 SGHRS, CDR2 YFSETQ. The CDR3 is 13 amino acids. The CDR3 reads CASSSTGLDTQYF. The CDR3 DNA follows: TGCGCCAGCAGCTCGACAGGGTTAGATACGCAGTATTTT.

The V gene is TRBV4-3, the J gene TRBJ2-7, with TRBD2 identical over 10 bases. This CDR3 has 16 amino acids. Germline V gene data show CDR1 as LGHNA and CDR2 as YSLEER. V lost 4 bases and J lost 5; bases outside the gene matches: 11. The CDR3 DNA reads TGCGCCAGCAGCCTCGGAGCGGGAGGGGGTTTCGACGAGCAGTACTTC. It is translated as CASSLGAGGGFDEQYF.

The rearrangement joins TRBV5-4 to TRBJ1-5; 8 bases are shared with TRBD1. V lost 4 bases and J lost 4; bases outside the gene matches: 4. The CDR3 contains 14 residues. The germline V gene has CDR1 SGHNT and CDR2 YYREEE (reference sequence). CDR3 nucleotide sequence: TGTGCCAGCAGCCGCGGGACAGGAAATCAGCCCCAGCATTTT. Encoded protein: CASSRGTGNQPQHF. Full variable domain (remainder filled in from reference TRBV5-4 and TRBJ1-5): ETGVTQSPTHLIKTRGQQVTLRCSSQSGHNTVSWYQQALGQGPQFIFQYYREEENGRGNFPPRFSGLQFPNYSSELNVNALELDDSALYLCASSRGTGNQPQHFGDGTRLSIL.

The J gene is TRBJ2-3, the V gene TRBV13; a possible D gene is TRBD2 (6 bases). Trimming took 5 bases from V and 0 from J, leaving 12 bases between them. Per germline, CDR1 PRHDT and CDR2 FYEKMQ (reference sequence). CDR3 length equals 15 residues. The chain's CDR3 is CASSPGTASTDTQYF. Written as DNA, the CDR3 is TGTGCCAGCAGCCCCGGGACTGCTAGCACAGATACGCAGTATTTT.

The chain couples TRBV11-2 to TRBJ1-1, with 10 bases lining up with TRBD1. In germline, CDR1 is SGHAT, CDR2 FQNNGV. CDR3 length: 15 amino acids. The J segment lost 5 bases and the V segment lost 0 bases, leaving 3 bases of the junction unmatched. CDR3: CASSLEWTGGTEAFF. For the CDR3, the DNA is TGTGCCAGCAGCTTAGAGTGGACAGGGGGGACTGAAGCTTTCTTT.

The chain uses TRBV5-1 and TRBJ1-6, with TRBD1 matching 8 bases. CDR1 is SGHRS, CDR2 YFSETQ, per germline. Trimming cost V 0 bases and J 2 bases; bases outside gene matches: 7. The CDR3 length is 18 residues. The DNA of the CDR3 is TGCGCCAGCAGCTTGGAGTGGCAGGGGGCAGCCTATAATTCACCCCTCCACTTT. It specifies CASSLEWQGAAYNSPLHF.

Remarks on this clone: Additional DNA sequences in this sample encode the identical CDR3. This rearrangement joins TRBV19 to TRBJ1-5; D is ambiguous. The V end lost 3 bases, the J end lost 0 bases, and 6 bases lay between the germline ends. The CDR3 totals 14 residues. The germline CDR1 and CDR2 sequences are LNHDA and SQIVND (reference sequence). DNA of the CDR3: TGTGCCAGTAGTATCGGAGATAGCAATCAGCCCCAGCATTTT. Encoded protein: CASSIGDSNQPQHF.

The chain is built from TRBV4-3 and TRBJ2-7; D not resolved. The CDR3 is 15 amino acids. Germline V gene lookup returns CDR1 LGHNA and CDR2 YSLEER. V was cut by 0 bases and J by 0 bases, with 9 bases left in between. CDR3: CASSQDWPGSYEQYF. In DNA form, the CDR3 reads TGCGCCAGCAGCCAAGACTGGCCTGGCTCCTACGAGCAGTACTTC.

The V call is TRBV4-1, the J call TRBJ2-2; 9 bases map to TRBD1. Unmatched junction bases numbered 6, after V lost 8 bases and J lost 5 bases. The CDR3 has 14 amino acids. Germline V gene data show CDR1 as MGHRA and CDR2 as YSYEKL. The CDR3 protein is CASQQGAVTGELFF. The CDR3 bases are TGCGCCAGCCAACAGGGGGCAGTGACCGGGGAGCTGTTTTTT.

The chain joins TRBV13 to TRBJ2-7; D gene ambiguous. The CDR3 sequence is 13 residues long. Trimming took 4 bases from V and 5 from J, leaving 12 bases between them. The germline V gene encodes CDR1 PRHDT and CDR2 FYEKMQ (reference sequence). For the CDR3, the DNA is TGTGCCAGCAGCTCTGTGGGTTCCCACGAGCAGTACTTC. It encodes CASSSVGSHEQYF.

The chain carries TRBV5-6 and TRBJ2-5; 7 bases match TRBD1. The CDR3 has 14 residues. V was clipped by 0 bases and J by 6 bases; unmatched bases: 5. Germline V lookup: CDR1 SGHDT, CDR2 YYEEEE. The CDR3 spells CASSLEVGGQTQYF. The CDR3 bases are TGTGCCAGCAGCTTGGAGGTAGGGGGCCAGACCCAGTACTTC.

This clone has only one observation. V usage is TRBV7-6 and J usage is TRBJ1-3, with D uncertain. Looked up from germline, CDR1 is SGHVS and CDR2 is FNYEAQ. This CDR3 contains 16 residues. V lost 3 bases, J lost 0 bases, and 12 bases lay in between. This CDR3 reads CASSLLNSVSGNTIYF. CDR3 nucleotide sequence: TGTGCCAGCAGCTTGTTAAACAGCGTCTCTGGAAACACCATATATTTT.

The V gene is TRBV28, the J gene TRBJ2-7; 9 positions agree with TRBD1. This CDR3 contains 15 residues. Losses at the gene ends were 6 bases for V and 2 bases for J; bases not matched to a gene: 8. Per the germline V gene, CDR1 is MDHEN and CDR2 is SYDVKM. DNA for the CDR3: TGTGCCAGCAGCCCCGGGACAGGGAGGGCCTACGAGCAGTACTTC. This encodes CASSPGTGRAYEQYF. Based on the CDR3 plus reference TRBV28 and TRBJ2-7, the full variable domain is DVKVTQSSRYLVKRTGEKVFLECVQDMDHENMFWYRQDPGLGLRLIYFSYDVKMKEKGDIPEGYSVSREKKERFSLILESASTNQTSMYLCASSPGTGRAYEQYFGPGTRLTVT.

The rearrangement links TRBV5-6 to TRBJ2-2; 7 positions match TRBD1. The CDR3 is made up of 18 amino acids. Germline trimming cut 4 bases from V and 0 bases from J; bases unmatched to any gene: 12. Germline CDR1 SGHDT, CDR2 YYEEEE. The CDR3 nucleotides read TGTGCCAGCAGCCCGAGACAGGGAAGGACAGCGAACACCGGGGAGCTGTTTTTT. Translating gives CASSPRQGRTANTGELFF.